The clone carrying this T cell receptor beta chain was observed a few times. Its target is not known. The ends were cut back, 0 bases at V and 11 bases at J, with 16 bases in the middle. The CDR3 has 14 amino acids. Germline assignment: CDR1 MNHEY and CDR2 SVGAGI. The sample is drawn from a study of T cell repertoires in cytomegalovirus infection. Study at large: Indications of both CMV infection and matching HLA type were provided by public TCR beta signatures.

Study-wide results and limits: Across the ex vivo response, the dominant clonotypes were HLA-C-restricted CMV-specific TCR beta clonotypes.

TCRdb re-called the reads through MiXCR, storing one row per CDR3 protein. This repertoire shows 150,000 or so distinct CDR3 sequences, about 15% found once; its top ten account for roughly a sixth. The genes are TRBV6-5 and TRBJ1-1; D is unclear. The sequencing input was CD8+ T cells from PBMCs. This sequence was found in a human donor in good health (CMV status not recorded). Some clones in this sample may be carry-over from other donors' samples. In DNA, the CDR3 is TGTGCCAGCAGTTACTCGTCATCGGGGAAAGGGGCTTTCTTT. Translated, it gives CASSYSSSGKGAFF.